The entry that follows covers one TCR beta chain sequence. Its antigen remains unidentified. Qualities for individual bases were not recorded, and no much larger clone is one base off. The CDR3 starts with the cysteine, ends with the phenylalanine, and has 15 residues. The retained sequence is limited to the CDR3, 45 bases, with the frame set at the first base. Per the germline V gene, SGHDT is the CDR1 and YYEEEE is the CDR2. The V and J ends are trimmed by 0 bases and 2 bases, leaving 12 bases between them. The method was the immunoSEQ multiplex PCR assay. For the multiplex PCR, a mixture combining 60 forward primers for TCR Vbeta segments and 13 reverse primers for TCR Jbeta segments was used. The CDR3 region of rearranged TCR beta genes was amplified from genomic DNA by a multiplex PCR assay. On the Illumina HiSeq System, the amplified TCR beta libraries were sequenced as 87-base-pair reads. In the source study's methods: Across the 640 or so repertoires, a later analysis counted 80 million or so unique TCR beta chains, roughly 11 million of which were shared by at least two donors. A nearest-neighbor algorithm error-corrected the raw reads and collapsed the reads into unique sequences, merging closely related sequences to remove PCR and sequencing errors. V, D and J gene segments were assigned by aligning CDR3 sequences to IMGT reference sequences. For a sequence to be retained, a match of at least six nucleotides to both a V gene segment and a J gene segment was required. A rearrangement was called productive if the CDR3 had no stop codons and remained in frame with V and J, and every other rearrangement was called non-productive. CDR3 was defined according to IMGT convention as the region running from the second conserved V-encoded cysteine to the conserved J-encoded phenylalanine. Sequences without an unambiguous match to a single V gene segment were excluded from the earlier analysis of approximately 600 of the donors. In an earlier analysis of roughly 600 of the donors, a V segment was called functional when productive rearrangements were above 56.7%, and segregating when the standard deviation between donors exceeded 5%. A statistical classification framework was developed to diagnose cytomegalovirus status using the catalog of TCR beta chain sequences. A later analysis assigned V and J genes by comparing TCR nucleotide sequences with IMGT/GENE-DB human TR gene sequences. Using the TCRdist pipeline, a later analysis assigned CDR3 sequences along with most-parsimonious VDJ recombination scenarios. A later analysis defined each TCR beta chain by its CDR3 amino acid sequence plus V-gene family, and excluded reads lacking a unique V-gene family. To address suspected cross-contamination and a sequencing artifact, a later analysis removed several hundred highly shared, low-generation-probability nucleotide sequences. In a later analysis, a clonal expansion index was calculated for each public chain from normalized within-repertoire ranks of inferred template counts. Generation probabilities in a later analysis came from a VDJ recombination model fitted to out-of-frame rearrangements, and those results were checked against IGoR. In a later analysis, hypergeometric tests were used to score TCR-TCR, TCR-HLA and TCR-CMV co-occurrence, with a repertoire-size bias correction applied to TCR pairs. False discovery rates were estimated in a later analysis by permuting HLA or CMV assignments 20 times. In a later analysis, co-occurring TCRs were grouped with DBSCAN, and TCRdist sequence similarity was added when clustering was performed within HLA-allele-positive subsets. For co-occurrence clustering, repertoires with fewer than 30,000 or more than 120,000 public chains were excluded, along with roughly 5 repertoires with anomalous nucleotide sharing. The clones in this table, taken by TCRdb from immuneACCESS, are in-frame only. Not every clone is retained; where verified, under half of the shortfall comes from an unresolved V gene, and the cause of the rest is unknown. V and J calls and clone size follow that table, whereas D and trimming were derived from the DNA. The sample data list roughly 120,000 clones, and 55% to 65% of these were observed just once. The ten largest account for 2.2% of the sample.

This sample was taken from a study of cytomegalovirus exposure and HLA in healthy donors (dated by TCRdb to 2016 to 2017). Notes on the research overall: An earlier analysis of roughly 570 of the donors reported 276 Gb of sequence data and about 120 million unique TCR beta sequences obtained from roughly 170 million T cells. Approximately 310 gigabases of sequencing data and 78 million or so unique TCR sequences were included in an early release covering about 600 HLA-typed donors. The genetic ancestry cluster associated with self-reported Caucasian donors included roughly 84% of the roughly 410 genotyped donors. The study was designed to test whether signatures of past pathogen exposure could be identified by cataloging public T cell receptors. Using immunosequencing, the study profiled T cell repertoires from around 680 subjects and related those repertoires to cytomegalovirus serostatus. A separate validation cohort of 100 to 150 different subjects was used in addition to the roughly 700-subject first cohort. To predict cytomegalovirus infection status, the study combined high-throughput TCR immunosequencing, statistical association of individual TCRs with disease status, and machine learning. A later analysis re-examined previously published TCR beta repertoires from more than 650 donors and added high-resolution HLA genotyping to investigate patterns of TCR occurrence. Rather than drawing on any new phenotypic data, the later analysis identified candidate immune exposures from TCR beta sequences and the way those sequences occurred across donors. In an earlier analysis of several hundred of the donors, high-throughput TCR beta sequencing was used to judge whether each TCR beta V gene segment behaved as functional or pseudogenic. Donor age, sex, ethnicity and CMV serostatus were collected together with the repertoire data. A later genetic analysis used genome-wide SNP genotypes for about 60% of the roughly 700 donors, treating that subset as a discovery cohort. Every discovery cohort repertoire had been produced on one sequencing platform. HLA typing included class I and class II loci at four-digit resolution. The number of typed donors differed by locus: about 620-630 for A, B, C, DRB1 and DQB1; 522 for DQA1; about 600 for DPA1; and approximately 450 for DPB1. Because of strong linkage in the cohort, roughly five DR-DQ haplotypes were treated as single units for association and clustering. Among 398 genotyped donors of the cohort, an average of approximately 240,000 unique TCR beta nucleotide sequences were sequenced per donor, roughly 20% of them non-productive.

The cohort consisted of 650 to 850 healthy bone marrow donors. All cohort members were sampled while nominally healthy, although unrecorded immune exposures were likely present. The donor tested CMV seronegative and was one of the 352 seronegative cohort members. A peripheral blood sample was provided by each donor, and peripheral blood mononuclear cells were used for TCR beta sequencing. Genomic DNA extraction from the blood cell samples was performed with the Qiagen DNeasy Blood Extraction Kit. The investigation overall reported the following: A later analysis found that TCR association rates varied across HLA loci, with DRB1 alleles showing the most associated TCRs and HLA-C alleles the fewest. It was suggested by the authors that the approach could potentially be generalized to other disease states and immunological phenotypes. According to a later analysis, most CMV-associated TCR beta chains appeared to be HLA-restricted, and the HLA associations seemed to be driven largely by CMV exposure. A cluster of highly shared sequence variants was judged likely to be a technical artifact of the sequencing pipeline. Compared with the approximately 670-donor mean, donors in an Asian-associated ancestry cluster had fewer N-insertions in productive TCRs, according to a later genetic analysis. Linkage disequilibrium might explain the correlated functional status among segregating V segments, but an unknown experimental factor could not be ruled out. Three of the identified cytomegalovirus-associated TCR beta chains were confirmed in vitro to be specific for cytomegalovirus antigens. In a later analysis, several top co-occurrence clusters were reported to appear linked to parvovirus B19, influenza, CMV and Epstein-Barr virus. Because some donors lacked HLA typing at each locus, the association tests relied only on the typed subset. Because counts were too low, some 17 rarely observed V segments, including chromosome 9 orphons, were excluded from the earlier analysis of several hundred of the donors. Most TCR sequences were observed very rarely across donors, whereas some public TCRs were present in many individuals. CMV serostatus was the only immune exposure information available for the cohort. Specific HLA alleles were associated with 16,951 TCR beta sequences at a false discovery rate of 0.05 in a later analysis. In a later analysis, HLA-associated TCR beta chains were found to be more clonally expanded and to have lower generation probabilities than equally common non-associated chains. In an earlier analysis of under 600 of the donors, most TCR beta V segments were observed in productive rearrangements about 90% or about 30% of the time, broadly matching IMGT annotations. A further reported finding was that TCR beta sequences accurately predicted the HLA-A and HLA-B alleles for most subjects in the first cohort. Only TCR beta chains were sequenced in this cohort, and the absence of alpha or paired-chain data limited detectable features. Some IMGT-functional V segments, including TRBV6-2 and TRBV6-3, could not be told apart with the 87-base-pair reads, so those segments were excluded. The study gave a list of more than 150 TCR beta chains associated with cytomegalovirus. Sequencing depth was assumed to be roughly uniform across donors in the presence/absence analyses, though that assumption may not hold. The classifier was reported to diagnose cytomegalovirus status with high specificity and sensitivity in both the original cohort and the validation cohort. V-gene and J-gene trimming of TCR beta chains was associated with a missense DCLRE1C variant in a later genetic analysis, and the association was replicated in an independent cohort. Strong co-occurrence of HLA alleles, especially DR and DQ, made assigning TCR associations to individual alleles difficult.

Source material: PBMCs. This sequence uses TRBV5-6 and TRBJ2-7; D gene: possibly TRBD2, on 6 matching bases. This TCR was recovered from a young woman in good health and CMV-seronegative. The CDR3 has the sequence CASSLVREWTYEQYF. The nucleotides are TGTGCCAGCAGCTTGGTTCGGGAGTGGACCTACGAGCAGTACTTC. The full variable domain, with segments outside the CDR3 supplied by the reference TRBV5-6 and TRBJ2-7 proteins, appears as DAGVTQSPTHLIKTRGQQVTLRCSPKSGHDTVSWYQQALGQGPQFIFQYYEEEERQRGNFPDRFSGHQFPNYSSELNVNALLLGDSALYLCASSLVREWTYEQYFGPGTRLTVT.